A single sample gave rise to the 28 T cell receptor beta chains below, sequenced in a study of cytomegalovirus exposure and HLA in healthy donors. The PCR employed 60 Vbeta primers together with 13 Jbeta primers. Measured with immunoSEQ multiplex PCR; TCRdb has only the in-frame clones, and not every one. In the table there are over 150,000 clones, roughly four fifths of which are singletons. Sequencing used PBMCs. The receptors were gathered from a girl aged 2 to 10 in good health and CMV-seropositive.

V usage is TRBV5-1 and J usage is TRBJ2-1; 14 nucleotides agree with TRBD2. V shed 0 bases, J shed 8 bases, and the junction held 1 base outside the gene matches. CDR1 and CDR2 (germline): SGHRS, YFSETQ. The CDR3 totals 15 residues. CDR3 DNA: TGCGCCAGCAGCTTGGGACTAGCGGGAGGGGATGAGCAGTTCTTC. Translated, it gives CASSLGLAGGDEQFF.

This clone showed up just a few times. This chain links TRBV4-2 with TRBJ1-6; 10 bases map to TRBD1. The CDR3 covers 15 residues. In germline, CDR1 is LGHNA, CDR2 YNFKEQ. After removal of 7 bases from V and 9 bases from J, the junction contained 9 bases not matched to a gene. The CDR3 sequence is CASTRGTGDSSPLHF. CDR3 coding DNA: TGTGCCAGCACCCGCGGGACAGGGGATTCTTCACCCCTCCACTTT.

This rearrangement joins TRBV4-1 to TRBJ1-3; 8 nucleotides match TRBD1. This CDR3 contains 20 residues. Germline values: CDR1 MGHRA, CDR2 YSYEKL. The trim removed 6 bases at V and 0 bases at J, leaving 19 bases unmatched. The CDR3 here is CASRPTTLQGGVHSGNTIYF. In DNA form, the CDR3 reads TGCGCCAGCAGACCTACGACCTTACAGGGGGGTGTTCACTCTGGAAACACCATATATTTT.

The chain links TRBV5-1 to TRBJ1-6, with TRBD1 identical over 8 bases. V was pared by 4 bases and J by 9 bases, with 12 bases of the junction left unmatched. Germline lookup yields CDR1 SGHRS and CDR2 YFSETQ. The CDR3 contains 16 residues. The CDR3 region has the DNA TGCGCCAGCAGCCCACGCGGGACAGGTCTTCGTTCACCCCTCCACTTT. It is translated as CASSPRGTGLRSPLHF.

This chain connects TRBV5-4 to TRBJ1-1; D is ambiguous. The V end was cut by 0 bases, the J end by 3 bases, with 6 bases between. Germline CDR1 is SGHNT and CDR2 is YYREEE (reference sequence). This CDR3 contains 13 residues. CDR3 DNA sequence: TGTGCCAGCAGCTTGGAGGACTACACTGAAGCTTTCTTT. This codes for CASSLEDYTEAFF.

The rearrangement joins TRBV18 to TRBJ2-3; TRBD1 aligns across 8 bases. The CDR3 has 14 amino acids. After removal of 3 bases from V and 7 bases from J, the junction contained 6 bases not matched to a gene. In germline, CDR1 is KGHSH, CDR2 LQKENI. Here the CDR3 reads CASSPKDRGYTQYF. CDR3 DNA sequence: TGTGCCAGCTCACCCAAAGACAGGGGTTATACGCAGTATTTT.

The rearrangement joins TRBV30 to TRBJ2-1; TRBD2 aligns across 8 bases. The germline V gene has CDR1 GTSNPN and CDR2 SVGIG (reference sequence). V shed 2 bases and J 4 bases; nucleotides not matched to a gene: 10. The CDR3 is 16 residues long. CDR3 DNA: TGTGCCTGGAGTACCTTGGAGCGGGAGTGGTACAATGAGCAGTTCTTC. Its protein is CAWSTLEREWYNEQFF.

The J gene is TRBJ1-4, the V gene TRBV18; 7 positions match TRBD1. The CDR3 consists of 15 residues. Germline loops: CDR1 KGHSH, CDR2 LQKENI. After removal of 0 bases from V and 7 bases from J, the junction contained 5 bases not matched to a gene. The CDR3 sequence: CASSPPQGGREKLFF. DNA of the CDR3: TGTGCCAGCTCACCACCTCAAGGGGGCCGTGAAAAACTGTTTTTT.

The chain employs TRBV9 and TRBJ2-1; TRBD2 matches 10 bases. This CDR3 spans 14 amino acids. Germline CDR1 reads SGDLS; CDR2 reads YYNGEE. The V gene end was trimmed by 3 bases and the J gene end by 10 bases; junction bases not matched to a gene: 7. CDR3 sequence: CASSALAGVKEQFF. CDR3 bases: TGTGCCAGCAGCGCCCTAGCGGGAGTGAAAGAGCAGTTCTTC.

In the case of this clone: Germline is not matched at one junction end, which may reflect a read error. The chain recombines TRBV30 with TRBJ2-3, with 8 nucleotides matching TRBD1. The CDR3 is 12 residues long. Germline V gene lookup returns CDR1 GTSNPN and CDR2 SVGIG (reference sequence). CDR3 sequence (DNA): TGTGCCTGGAGTGCCCAACAGGACAGGGTCCATTTT. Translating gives CAWSAQQDRVHF.

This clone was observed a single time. In DNA, the CDR3 is TGCGCCAGCAGCTTGGGGACAGGGGCGACGGGTATGAACACTGAAGCTTTCTTT. It translates to CASSLGTGATGMNTEAFF. The chain joins TRBV5-1 to TRBJ1-1; 9 bases align to TRBD1. The CDR3 contains 18 residues. CDR1 and CDR2 from the germline V gene are SGHRS and YFSETQ. With V trimmed by 0 bases and J by 0 bases, 9 bases remained unmatched.

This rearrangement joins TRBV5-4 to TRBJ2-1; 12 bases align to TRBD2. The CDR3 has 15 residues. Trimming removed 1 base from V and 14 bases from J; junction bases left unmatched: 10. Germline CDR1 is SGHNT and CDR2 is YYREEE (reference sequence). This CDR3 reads CASSLRLAGGWAEFF. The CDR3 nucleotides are TGTGCCAGCAGCTTGAGGCTAGCGGGAGGGTGGGCTGAGTTCTTC. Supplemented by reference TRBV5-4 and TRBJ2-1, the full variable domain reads ETGVTQSPTHLIKTRGQQVTLRCSSQSGHNTVSWYQQALGQGPQFIFQYYREEENGRGNFPPRFSGLQFPNYSSELNVNALELDDSALYLCASSLRLAGGWAEFFGPGTRLTVL.

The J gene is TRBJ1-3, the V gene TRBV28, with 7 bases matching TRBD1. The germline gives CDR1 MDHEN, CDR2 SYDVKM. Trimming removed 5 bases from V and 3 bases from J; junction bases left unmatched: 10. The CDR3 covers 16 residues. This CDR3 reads CASSPPETGSGNTIYF. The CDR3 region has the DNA TGTGCCAGCAGTCCCCCCGAGACAGGGAGTGGAAACACCATATATTTT. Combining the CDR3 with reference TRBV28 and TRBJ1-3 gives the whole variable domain DVKVTQSSRYLVKRTGEKVFLECVQDMDHENMFWYRQDPGLGLRLIYFSYDVKMKEKGDIPEGYSVSREKKERFSLILESASTNQTSMYLCASSPPETGSGNTIYFGEGSWLTVV.

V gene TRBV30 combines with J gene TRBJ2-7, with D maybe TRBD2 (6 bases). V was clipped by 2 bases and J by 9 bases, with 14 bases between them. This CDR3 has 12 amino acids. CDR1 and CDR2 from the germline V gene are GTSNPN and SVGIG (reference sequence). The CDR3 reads CAWSRTTFVQYF. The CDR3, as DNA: TGTGCCTGGAGTCGGACTACCTTTGTGCAGTACTTC.

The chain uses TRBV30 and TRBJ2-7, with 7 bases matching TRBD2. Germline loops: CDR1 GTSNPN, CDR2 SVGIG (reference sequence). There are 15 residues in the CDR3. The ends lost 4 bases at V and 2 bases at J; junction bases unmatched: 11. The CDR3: CAWTFSGRSTYEQYF. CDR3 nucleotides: TGTGCCTGGACTTTTTCCGGGAGGTCTACCTACGAGCAGTACTTC.

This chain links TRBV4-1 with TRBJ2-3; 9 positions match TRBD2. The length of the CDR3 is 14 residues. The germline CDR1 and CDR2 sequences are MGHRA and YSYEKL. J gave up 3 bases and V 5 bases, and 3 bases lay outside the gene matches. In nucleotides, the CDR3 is TGCGCCAGCAGCGCCAGCGGGAGGACAGATACGCAGTATTTT. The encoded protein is CASSASGRTDTQYF.

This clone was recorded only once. CDR3 nucleotide sequence: TGCGCCAGCAGTCGACTAGTATGGGCGAGAGAGACCCAGTACTTC. It encodes CASSRLVWARETQYF. The rearrangement links TRBV4-1 to TRBJ2-5, with D perhaps TRBD2 (6 bases). The CDR3 is 15 residues long. V lost 6 bases to trimming and J lost 4 bases, with 18 bases between them. Germline V gene data show CDR1 as MGHRA and CDR2 as YSYEKL.

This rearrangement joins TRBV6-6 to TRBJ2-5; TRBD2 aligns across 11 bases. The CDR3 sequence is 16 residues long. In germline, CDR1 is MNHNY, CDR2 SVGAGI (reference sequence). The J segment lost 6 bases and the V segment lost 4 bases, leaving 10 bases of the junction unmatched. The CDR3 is CASSSYTSGSGKTQYF. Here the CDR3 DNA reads TGTGCCAGCAGTTCCTACACTAGCGGGAGTGGGAAGACCCAGTACTTC.

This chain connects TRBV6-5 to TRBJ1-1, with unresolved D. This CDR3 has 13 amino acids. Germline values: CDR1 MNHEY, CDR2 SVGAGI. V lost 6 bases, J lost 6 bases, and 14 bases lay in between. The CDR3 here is CASRPRTGPEAFF. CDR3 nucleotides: TGTGCCAGCAGACCACGGACTGGGCCTGAAGCTTTCTTT.

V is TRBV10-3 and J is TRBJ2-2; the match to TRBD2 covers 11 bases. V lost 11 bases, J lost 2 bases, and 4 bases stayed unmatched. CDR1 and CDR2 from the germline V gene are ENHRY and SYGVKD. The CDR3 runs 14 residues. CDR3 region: CALLAGANTGELFF. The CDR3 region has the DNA TGTGCCTTACTAGCGGGGGCAAACACCGGGGAGCTGTTTTTT.

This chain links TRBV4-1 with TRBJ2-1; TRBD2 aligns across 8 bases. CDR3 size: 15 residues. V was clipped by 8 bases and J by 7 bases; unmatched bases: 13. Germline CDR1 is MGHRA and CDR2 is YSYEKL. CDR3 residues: CASGTGTRYGNEQFF. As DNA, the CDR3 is TGCGCCAGCGGCACCGGGACTAGATATGGAAATGAGCAGTTCTTC.

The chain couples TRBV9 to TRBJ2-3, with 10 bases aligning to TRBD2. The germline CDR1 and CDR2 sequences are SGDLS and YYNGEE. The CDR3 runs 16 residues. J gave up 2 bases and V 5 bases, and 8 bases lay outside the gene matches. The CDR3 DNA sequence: TGTGCCAGCAGTCCCTTTAGCGGGAGGTACACAGATACGCAGTATTTT. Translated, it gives CASSPFSGRYTDTQYF. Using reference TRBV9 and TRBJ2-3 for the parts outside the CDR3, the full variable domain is DSGVTQTPKHLITATGQRVTLRCSPRSGDLSVYWYQQSLDQGLQFLIQYYNGEERAKGNILERFSAQQFPDLHSELNLSSLELGDSALYFCASSPFSGRYTDTQYFGPGTRLTVL.

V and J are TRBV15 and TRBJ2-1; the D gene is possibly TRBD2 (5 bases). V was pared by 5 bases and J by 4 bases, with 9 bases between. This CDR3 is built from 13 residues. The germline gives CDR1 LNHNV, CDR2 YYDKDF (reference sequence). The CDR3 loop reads CATSGSSYNEQFF. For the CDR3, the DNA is TGTGCCACCAGCGGGAGTTCTTACAATGAGCAGTTCTTC. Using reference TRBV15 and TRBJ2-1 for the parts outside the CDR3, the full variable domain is DAMVIQNPRYQVTQFGKPVTLSCSQTLNHNVMYWYQQKSSQAPKLLFHYYDKDFNNEADTPDNFQSRRPNTSFCFLDIRSPGLGDTAMYLCATSGSSYNEQFFGPGTRLTVL.

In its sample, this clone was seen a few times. In DNA, the CDR3 is TGTGCCAGCAGTTACTCAGGGGATGAGCAGTTCTTC. This codes for CASSYSGDEQFF. This chain uses TRBV6-6 with TRBJ2-1; TRBD1 is a possible D gene (5 bases). V lost 0 bases, J lost 8 bases, and 5 bases lay in between. Per the germline V gene, CDR1 is MNHNY and CDR2 is SVGAGI (reference sequence). This CDR3 is built from 12 residues.

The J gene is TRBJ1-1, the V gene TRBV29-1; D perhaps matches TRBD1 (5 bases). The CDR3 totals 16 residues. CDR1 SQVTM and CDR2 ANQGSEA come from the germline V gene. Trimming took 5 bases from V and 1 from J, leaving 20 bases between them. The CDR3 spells CSVSGSGGWRNTEAFF. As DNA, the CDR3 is TGCAGCGTTTCGGGTTCCGGGGGTTGGCGGAACACTGAAGCTTTCTTT.

CDR3 DNA sequence: TGTGCCAGCAGCCCCCCCCCGGGACAGATGCTGAACACTGAAGCTTTCTTT. This encodes CASSPPPGQMLNTEAFF. The J gene is TRBJ1-1, the V gene TRBV7-9; 7 bases match TRBD1. The CDR3 spans 17 residues. CDR1 is SEHNR, CDR2 FQNEAQ, per germline (reference sequence). The trim removed 5 bases at V and 0 bases at J, leaving 12 bases unmatched.

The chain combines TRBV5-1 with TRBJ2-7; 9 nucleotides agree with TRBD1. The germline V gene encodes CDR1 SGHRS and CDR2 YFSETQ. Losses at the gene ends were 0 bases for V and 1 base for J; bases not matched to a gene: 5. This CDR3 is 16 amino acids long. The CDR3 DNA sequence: TGCGCCAGCAGCTTGGTATCGGGACAGGGATCCTACGAGCAGTACTTC. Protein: CASSLVSGQGSYEQYF.

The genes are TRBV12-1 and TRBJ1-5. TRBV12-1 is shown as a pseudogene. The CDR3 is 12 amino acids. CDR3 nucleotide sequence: TGTGCCAGCAGCTTTGACCCGGAGCCCCAGCATTTT. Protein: CASSFDPEPQHF.